The clone carrying this TCR beta chain has only one observation. These data are taken from a study of shared T cell receptors in the human thymus. Clones were sequenced by immunoSEQ multiplex PCR, and TCRdb holds only the in-frame ones, with some missing. This table holds 500,000 to 550,000 clones, around three quarters found once. V dropped 0 bases and J dropped 0; count of bases not matched to a gene: 10. The CDR3 totals 19 residues. Looked up from germline, CDR1 is SGHRS and CDR2 is YFSETQ. Another study also made use of these data, one on human thymus T cells. That report adds: It was healthy Finnish infants having corrective surgery for congenital heart defects who were the donors. Corrective cardiac operations yielded the resected thymus tissue. Unrelated individuals were reported by related research to share highly overlapping thymic repertoires.

Sequencing was performed on thymocytes. The receptor comes from a boy younger than two with a congenital heart defect. The chain carries TRBV5-1 and TRBJ2-4; 9 nucleotides match TRBD2. CDR3 in amino acids: CASSLVASGIGKAKNIQYF. The DNA for the CDR3 is TGCGCCAGCAGCTTGGTGGCTAGCGGGATTGGTAAAGCCAAAAACATTCAGTACTTC.